This passage covers 10 T cell receptor beta chains from one sample sequenced in a study of vaccination and CD4 T cells after COVID-19. Cultured CD4+ T-cell DNA underwent Oncomine TCR Beta short-read sequencing. MiXCR was run by TCRdb on the PCR reads, yielding one entry per CDR3 protein. The sample records about 12,000 distinct CDR3 sequences, less than 30% being singletons. These receptors lack a known antigen. Treatment described: roughly 11-day PBMC culture with coronavirus spike peptide pools or control peptides (ViraFEST assay). This specimen was CD4+ T cells from blood, cultured in vitro, taken before SARS-CoV-2 vaccination. All receptors come from a human donor who received a COVID-19 vaccine.

V gene TRBV12-3 or TRBV12-4 combines with J gene TRBJ1-5, with TRBD1 as a possible D gene (6 bases). The CDR3 sequence is 17 residues long. The V and J ends lost 4 bases and 0 bases respectively, with 16 bases between them. CDR3 bases: TGTGCCAGCAGTTCGTACAGGGTGAGGGGTAGCAATCAGCCCCAGCATTTT. Amino acids: CASSSYRVRGSNQPQHF.

This clonotype was observed a handful of times. The chain is built from TRBV6-5 and TRBJ2-5; D possibly matches TRBD1 or TRBD2 (5 bases each). CDR3 size: 16 residues. Germline assignment: CDR1 MNHEY and CDR2 SVGAGI. V lost 4 bases and J 0 bases, leaving 15 bases between the germline ends. The CDR3 DNA reads as TGTGCCAGCAGTTCTCCCGGGACGCCAAACCAAGAGACCCAGTACTTC. Protein sequence: CASSSPGTPNQETQYF.

This clonotype was seen more than once but under ten times. The chain carries TRBV20-1 and TRBJ2-7, with TRBD1 matching 8 bases. CDR3 length: 15 amino acids. Germline trimming cut 3 bases from V and 0 bases from J; bases unmatched to any gene: 7. The germline CDR1 and CDR2 sequences are DFQATT and SNEGSKA (reference sequence). The DNA for the CDR3 is TGCAGTGCTAGCGGGACAGGCCGGAGCTCCTACGAGCAGTACTTC. It is translated as CSASGTGRSSYEQYF.

The table lists this clonotype with a few counts. CDR3 in amino acids: CATSEGGKAYGYTF. The DNA for the CDR3 is TGTGCCACCAGTGAGGGGGGGAAGGCGTATGGCTACACCTTC. The V and J genes are TRBV24-1 and TRBJ1-2; the D gene is possibly TRBD1 (5 bases). CDR1 is KGHDR and CDR2 is SFDVKD in the germline V gene. This CDR3 is built from 14 residues. V dropped 4 bases and J dropped 5 bases, with 13 bases sitting between them.

CDR3 nucleotides: TGTGCCAGCAGCCAGTGGACAGGGTTAAACCAAGAGACCCAGTACTTC. Translated, it gives CASSQWTGLNQETQYF. V and J are TRBV14 and TRBJ2-5, with 8 bases aligning to TRBD1. The junction had 6 bases not matched to a gene; V was cut back by 3 bases and J by 0 bases. Per germline, CDR1 SGHDN and CDR2 FVKESK. This CDR3 has 16 residues.

This clonotype showed up just a few times. The chain links TRBV12-3 or TRBV12-4 to TRBJ2-2; a weak D match, TRBD2 (6 bases). V shed 6 bases and J shed 4 bases, with 21 bases lying between them. CDR3 length equals 17 residues. CDR3 bases: TGTGCCAGCAGCTACACCCCGGGACTCCGGGGCACCGGGGAGCTGTTTTTT. Protein: CASSYTPGLRGTGELFF.

This clonotype has more than one count but fewer than ten. V usage is TRBV2 and J usage is TRBJ1-2, with unresolved D. Germline lookup yields CDR1 SNHLY and CDR2 FYNNEI. The CDR3 sequence is 12 residues long. Trimming cost V 3 bases and J 3 bases, with 5 bases left between them. As DNA, the CDR3 is TGTGCCAGCAGTGATAGAGACTATGGCTACACCTTC. Translating it yields CASSDRDYGYTF.

This clonotype was counted only a few times. The chain has TRBV19 and TRBJ1-5; D perhaps matches TRBD1 (6 bases). From germline, CDR1 is LNHDA and CDR2 SQIVND (reference sequence). The CDR3 sequence is 15 residues long. V was clipped by 4 bases and J by 3 bases, with 13 bases between them. This CDR3 reads CASSTITGNNQPQHF. In nucleotides, the CDR3 is TGTGCCAGTAGTACGATTACAGGGAACAATCAGCCCCAGCATTTT.

V gene TRBV6-1 combines with J gene TRBJ2-7; D might be TRBD1 (6 bases). The CDR3 loop spans 14 amino acids. Deletions cut 6 bases from V and 1 base from J, with 13 bases between. Germline V gene lookup returns CDR1 MNHNS and CDR2 SASEGT. The CDR3 protein is CASRETGFSYEQYF. In nucleotides, the CDR3 is TGTGCCAGCAGAGAAACAGGGTTTTCCTACGAGCAGTACTTC.

This clonotype was detected only a few times. The J gene is TRBJ2-7, the V gene TRBV10-3; D is possibly TRBD1 or TRBD2 (7 bases each). The V gene's germline CDR1 is ENHRY and CDR2 SYGVKD. V was pared by 11 bases and J by 0 bases, with 17 bases between. The CDR3 runs 14 residues. CDR3 coding DNA: TGTGCCGCGGGTGCGGGGGACAGCTCCTACGAGCAGTACTTC. It specifies CAAGAGDSSYEQYF.